Each of the 26 T cell receptor beta chains below was sequenced from the same sample in a study of tumor-infiltrating lymphocytes in primary liver carcinoma. The study co-extracted DNA and RNA from about 19-30 mg of unsorted bulk tissue. Making TCR beta cDNA involved around 510 ng total RNA and a constant-region primer. Employing slightly modified ARM-PCR, three nested multiplex PCR rounds were run, and these gave rise to the TCR beta libraries. The first two PCR rounds used TRBV1-TRBV30 forward primers with a C-beta reverse primer, about 10 cycles each. Each CDR3 protein gets one entry after TCRdb re-called the multiplex PCR reads with MiXCR. The sample consists of 55,000 to 65,000 distinct CDR3 sequences, 70% to 85% of them appearing once. The sequenced material came from liver tumor tissue from sampling region 2. The subset is: tumor region T2, inferior pole. These receptor sequences come from a man in his forties with primary liver carcinoma and hepatitis B virus infection.

The chain joins TRBV11-2 to TRBJ2-5; 7 bases line up with TRBD1. The germline CDR1 and CDR2 sequences are SGHAT and FQNNGV. J was trimmed by 5 bases and V by 2 bases; bases with no gene match: 11. The CDR3 consists of 16 residues. CDR3 in amino acids: CASSLTKGGSGETQYF. The CDR3 DNA sequence: TGTGCCAGCAGCTTAACAAAAGGGGGCTCAGGGGAGACCCAGTACTTC.

This clonotype was counted a single time. At one boundary the junction diverges from the germline segment, which might be a read error. The chain is built from TRBV12-3 or TRBV12-4 and TRBJ1-5; D is undetermined. The CDR3 totals 15 residues. Here the CDR3 DNA reads TGTTCCAGCAGTTTTGGGCAAGGTAGCAATCACCCCCAGCATTTT. It translates to CSSSFGQGSNHPQHF.

As for this clonotype: It is likely a read error, because the conserved phenylalanine at the end of the CDR3 is missing. CDR3 in DNA: TGCGCCAGCAGCCAGACGATTGCCCTAGCGGGAGTCACCAATACGCAGTATTCT. Protein sequence: CASSQTIALAGVTNTQYS. The gene calls are TRBV4-1 and TRBJ2-3, with 10 bases fitting TRBD2. V lost 3 bases and J lost 7; bases outside the gene matches: 16. Germline loops: CDR1 MGHRA, CDR2 YSYEKL. The CDR3 runs 18 residues.

As to this clonotype: A junction boundary mismatches the germline segment, possibly from a read error. The V and J genes are TRBV11-2 and TRBJ2-3, with D perhaps matching TRBD1 (7 bases). The CDR3 is made up of 15 amino acids. The germline V gene has CDR1 SGHAT and CDR2 FQNNGV. The CDR3 here is CASSTGASGTDTQYF. The CDR3 DNA sequence: TGCGCCAGCAGCACAGGGGCTAGCGGCACAGATACGCAGTATTTT.

The chain has TRBV11-2 and TRBJ2-5, with a tentative D call TRBD2 (6 bases). The length of the CDR3 is 16 residues. V was trimmed by 11 bases and J by 3 bases, leaving 25 bases between them. CDR1 and CDR2 (germline): SGHAT, FQNNGV. The CDR3 nucleotides read TGTGCCGGCAACCAAACTCCTAGCGTGGGGAAAGAGACCCAGTACTTC. It translates to CAGNQTPSVGKETQYF.

The rearrangement links TRBV12-3 or TRBV12-4 to TRBJ1-6; 7 positions agree with TRBD1. The CDR3 consists of 13 residues. The trim removed 10 bases at V and 10 bases at J, leaving 10 bases unmatched. This CDR3 is CANSDRDDSPLHF. The CDR3 nucleotides are TGTGCCAACTCCGACAGGGATGACTCACCCCTCCACTTT.

To note about this clonotype: The junction does not match germline at one end; this may be a read error. The J gene is TRBJ2-3, the V gene TRBV6-2 or TRBV6-3; D is undetermined. Germline CDR1 reads MNHEY; CDR2 reads SVGEGT. The CDR3 is 12 amino acids. This chain's CDR3 is CASSYTSDTQYF. The CDR3 DNA reads TGTGCCAGCAGTTACACTTCAGATACACAGTATTTT.

This clonotype came up once. One end of the junction does not line up with germline, which may come from a read error. The chain has TRBV10-2 and TRBJ2-2, with 14 bases matching TRBD2. The germline CDR1 and CDR2 sequences are WSHSY and SAAADI. CDR3 size: 18 residues. CDR3 loop: CASSEAKGLAGDTRELLF. CDR3 nucleotide sequence: TGCGCCAGCAGTGAGGCTAAGGGACTAGCGGGGGACACCCGCGAGCTGTTATTT.

About this clonotype itself: A much larger clone is a single base away; this may be a read error. The chain has TRBV7-9 and TRBJ1-4; unclear D gene. CDR1 is SEHNR, CDR2 FQNEAQ, per germline (reference sequence). There are 13 residues in the CDR3. The CDR3 coding sequence is TGTGCCGGCAGCTTAGATTCGCCAGCCGAACTGTTTTTT. It specifies CAGSLDSPAELFF.

With respect to this clonotype: At one of its ends the junction is not consistent with the germline gene, which may arise from a read error. V and J are TRBV4-2 and TRBJ2-6, with 10 bases that match TRBD1. CDR3 length: 18 amino acids. In germline, CDR1 is LGHNA, CDR2 YNFKEQ. The CDR3 DNA reads TGTGCCAGCAACCAAGAGACAGGGGGCATTACCGGGGCCAACGTCCTGAATTTC. It specifies CASNQETGGITGANVLNF.

The V gene is TRBV4-2, the J gene TRBJ2-3; 9 bases align to TRBD2. The CDR3 loop spans 14 amino acids. Germline-derived CDR1 and CDR2 are LGHNA and YNFKEQ. CDR3: CVISQETSGDTQYF. CDR3 bases: TGTGTCATCAGCCAAGAGACTAGCGGAGATACGCAGTATTTT.

This clonotype was recorded only once. Just one base apart from a much larger clone, this may be a read error. The chain employs TRBV5-1 and TRBJ2-1; 12 nucleotides match TRBD2. V shed 4 bases and J 0 bases; nucleotides not matched to a gene: 14. Looked up from germline, CDR1 is SGHRS and CDR2 is YFSETQ. The length of the CDR3 is 20 residues. CDR3 loop: CASSKKLLAGGPRSYNEQFF. In DNA form, the CDR3 reads TGCGCCAGCAGCAAGAAACTACTAGCGGGAGGCCCCCGCTCCTACAATGAGCAGTTCTTC.

The chain has TRBV4-3 and TRBJ1-2, with 8 bases that match TRBD1. The CDR3 is 15 amino acids. CDR1 is LGHNA and CDR2 is YSLEER in the germline V gene. Trimming cost V 8 bases and J 1 base; bases outside gene matches: 9. CDR3 sequence reads: CASCPETGVNYGYTF. The CDR3 coding sequence is TGCGCCAGCTGCCCCGAGACAGGGGTTAACTATGGCTACACCTTC.

The table lists this clonotype with a few counts. A clone one base away is much larger, so this may be a read error. This chain connects TRBV5-1 to TRBJ2-7; 9 bases map to TRBD1. CDR3 length: 12 residues. The V gene's germline CDR1 is SGHRS and CDR2 YFSETQ. DNA of the CDR3: TGCTCCAGCAGCCCCGGGACAGGGGAGCAGTACTTC. Its translation: CSSSPGTGEQYF.

On this clonotype: At one boundary the junction diverges from the germline segment, which might be a read error. This chain joins TRBV11-2 and TRBJ2-5; 8 nucleotides align to TRBD2. There are 16 residues in the CDR3. Germline assignment: CDR1 SGHAT and CDR2 FQNNGV. The CDR3 sequence is CASSQTPGGGYETQYF. The CDR3 DNA reads TGTGCCAGCAGCCAAACTCCTGGCGGGGGGTATGAGACCCAATATTTC.

The chain joins TRBV6-6 to TRBJ2-7, with 9 bases fitting TRBD2. Germline V CDR1 and CDR2: MNHNY, SVGAGI (reference sequence). The CDR3 runs to 13 residues. V was clipped by 8 bases and J by 7 bases; unmatched bases: 9. The DNA of the CDR3 is TGTGCCAGCTGGGAAGCGGGAGGTAGGGAGCAGTACTTC. It codes for CASWEAGGREQYF.

This clonotype was counted once. One end of the junction varies from germline; a read error may be responsible. V and J are TRBV10-2 and TRBJ2-7; D is ambiguous. The germline CDR1 and CDR2 sequences are WSHSY and SAAADI. The CDR3 has 11 amino acids. The CDR3 bases are TGCACCAGCAGCGTTGTTGACGAGCAGTACTTT. Its protein is CTSSVVDEQYF.

As for this clonotype: The junction shows a germline mismatch at one end, possibly a read error. The chain employs TRBV29-1 and TRBJ1-5; TRBD1 is a possible D gene (6 bases). Germline CDR1 reads SQVTM; CDR2 reads ANQGSEA. This CDR3 spans 13 amino acids. The CDR3 region is CGVRAGDNQPQHF. Written as DNA, the CDR3 is TGCGGCGTTCGAGCAGGGGATAATCAGCCCCAGCATTTT. Combining the CDR3 with reference TRBV29-1 and TRBJ1-5 gives the whole variable domain SAVISQKPSRDICQRGTSLTIQCQVDSQVTMMFWYRQQPGQSLTLIATANQGSEATYESGFVIDKFPISRPNLTFSTLTVSNMSPEDSSIYLCGVRAGDNQPQHFGDGTRLSIL.

For this clonotype: An end of the junction does not agree with germline; a read error may underlie this. This sequence joins TRBV6-1 and TRBJ1-2, with a tentative D call TRBD1 (5 bases). Germline CDR1 MNHNS, CDR2 SASEGT. This CDR3 comprises 16 residues. CDR3 sequence: CACIKPWDGANYSYTF. In nucleotides, the CDR3 is TGTGCCTGCATAAAACCTTGGGACGGCGCTAACTATAGCTACACCTTC.

This clonotype occurred once. The V gene is TRBV6-2 or TRBV6-3, the J gene TRBJ1-1, with 8 positions matching TRBD1. This CDR3 region has 16 residues. CDR1 is MNHEY, CDR2 SVGEGT, per germline. Trimming removed 6 bases from V and 1 base from J; junction bases left unmatched: 10. The CDR3 protein is CASRRANRGENTEAFF. The CDR3 region has the DNA TGTGCCAGCAGACGGGCCAACAGGGGGGAGAACACTGAAGCTTTCTTT.

The chain joins TRBV29-1 to TRBJ2-5, with 13 bases identical to TRBD2. Germline V gives CDR1 SQVTM, CDR2 ANQGSEA. V shed 5 bases, J shed 9 bases, and the junction held 12 bases outside the gene matches. This CDR3 is 15 amino acids long. The CDR3 sequence is CSVRTSGSWAEAQYF. The CDR3 DNA is TGCAGCGTTCGGACTAGCGGGAGTTGGGCGGAGGCCCAGTACTTC. Looking up the rest from reference TRBV29-1 and TRBJ2-5 gives the full variable domain: SAVISQKPSRDICQRGTSLTIQCQVDSQVTMMFWYRQQPGQSLTLIATANQGSEATYESGFVIDKFPISRPNLTFSTLTVSNMSPEDSSIYLCSVRTSGSWAEAQYFGPGTRLLVL.

This clonotype has ten or more counts. The genes are TRBV5-1 and TRBJ1-2, with 7 bases matching TRBD1. The CDR3 runs to 13 residues. The germline V gene encodes CDR1 SGHRS and CDR2 YFSETQ. The V segment lost 6 bases and the J segment 4 bases; nucleotides outside the gene matches: 6. CDR3 in DNA: TGCGCCAGCACCACCCGGGACAGCTATGGCTACACCTTC. Amino acids: CASTTRDSYGYTF.

The V gene is TRBV29-1, the J gene TRBJ1-5, with a possible D match to TRBD1 (5 bases). Germline CDR1 is SQVTM and CDR2 is ANQGSEA. The V and J ends lost 6 bases and 9 bases respectively, with 21 bases between them. This CDR3 contains 14 residues. The CDR3 coding sequence is TGCAGCGTCACCGAAGGACAAACCGGTCGGCCCCAGCATTTT. Amino acid sequence: CSVTEGQTGRPQHF. The full variable domain, with the rest looked up from reference TRBV29-1 and TRBJ1-5, is SAVISQKPSRDICQRGTSLTIQCQVDSQVTMMFWYRQQPGQSLTLIATANQGSEATYESGFVIDKFPISRPNLTFSTLTVSNMSPEDSSIYLCSVTEGQTGRPQHFGDGTRLSIL.

To note about this clonotype: At one boundary the junction diverges from the germline segment, which might be a read error. This chain uses TRBV29-1 with TRBJ1-5; D possibly corresponds to TRBD1 (5 bases). Germline V gives CDR1 SQVTM, CDR2 ANQGSEA. This CDR3 is built from 14 residues. CDR3: CSVRAGGFDQPQHF. CDR3 coding DNA: TGCAGCGTGAGAGCCGGGGGTTTCGATCAGCCCCAGCATTTC.

As DNA, the CDR3 is TGTGCCAGCTGTGGGGTGGACGAGGATGCGCAGCATTTT. This codes for CASCGVDEDAQHF. The chain recombines TRBV7-8 with TRBJ2-3; D unresolved. The DNA matches TRBJ1-5 better at its end, which makes the J call doubtful. The CDR3 has 13 residues. The germline CDR1 and CDR2 sequences are SGHVS and FQNEAQ.

Turning to this clonotype: An end of the junction does not agree with germline; a read error may underlie this. The chain couples TRBV11-2 to TRBJ2-7, with 8 bases lining up with TRBD1. The CDR3 has 15 residues. Germline V gene data show CDR1 as SGHAT and CDR2 as FQNNGV. CDR3 residues: CTSSLLQGEAYEQYF. CDR3 nucleotides: TGTACCAGCAGCCTCCTACAGGGGGAGGCGTACGAGCAATACTTC.